This T cell receptor beta chain was observed in a study of Tregs in tolerant kidney transplant recipients. Data came from immunoSEQ multiplex PCR; TCRdb stores just in-frame clones and leaves some out. The sample records roughly 17,000 clones, about four fifths being singletons. This clone is labeled as medium-sized (0.01 to 0.1%). The V end was cut by 5 bases, the J end by 4 bases, with 17 bases between. Looked up from germline, CDR1 is SGHTA and CDR2 is FQGNSA. This CDR3 is 15 amino acids long. Sequencing used Tregs from blood. The TCR comes from a human donor in good health. V and J are TRBV7-2 and TRBJ1-1; D is perhaps TRBD1 (5 bases). CDR3 protein: CASSPRMARGTEAFF. In DNA, the CDR3 is TGTGCCAGCAGCCCGCGGATGGCGAGGGGCACTGAAGCTTTCTTT.